This T cell receptor beta chain was sequenced for a study of cytomegalovirus exposure and HLA in healthy donors. A remark on this clone: Antigen unknown.

PCR primers comprised 60 Vbeta and 13 Jbeta primers. Here immunoSEQ multiplex PCR was the method, and the copy in TCRdb shows in-frame clones only, minus some. Seen in this sample are 55,000 or so clones; the ten most common clones hold approximately 10%. The germline gives CDR1 GTSNPN, CDR2 SVGIG (reference sequence). The CDR3 spans 13 residues. The V end lost 3 bases, the J end lost 3 bases, and 9 bases lay between the germline ends. Study-wide results and caveats: TCR beta V segments were, for the most part, productive about 90% or about 30% of the time in an earlier analysis. Later examination showed HLA-associated TCR beta chains had greater clonal expansion than equally common others. For most TCR sequences rarity was the rule, although some public TCRs occurred in many donors.

Sequenced sample: PBMCs. The TCR was taken from a woman aged 45-60 years in good health and CMV-seropositive. The chain joins TRBV30 to TRBJ2-1; TRBD2 might be the D (5 bases). CDR3 residues: CAWSGVNYNEQFF. The CDR3 nucleotides read TGTGCCTGGAGCGGGGTCAACTACAATGAGCAGTTCTTC. Based on the CDR3 plus reference TRBV30 and TRBJ2-1, the full variable domain is SQTIHQWPATLVQPVGSPLSLECTVEGTSNPNLYWYRQAAGRGLQLLFYSVGIGQISSEVPQNLSASRPQDRQFILSSKKLLLSDSGFYLCAWSGVNYNEQFFGPGTRLTVL.